The 12 T cell receptor beta chains below all came from one sample that was sequenced in a study of blood T cell repertoires in COVID-19. TCRdb keeps only in-frame clones here, not all; method: immunoSEQ multiplex PCR. The sample yields roughly 300,000 clones, around 82% seen once. What was sequenced was peripheral blood. These receptors were collected from a woman between 45 and 60 years old who had recovered from COVID-19.

V and J are TRBV15 and TRBJ1-5; TRBD1 agrees at 8 bases. Unmatched junction bases numbered 3, after V lost 1 base and J lost 1 base. Germline lookup yields CDR1 LNHNV and CDR2 YYDKDF (reference sequence). This CDR3 has 16 residues. Here the CDR3 DNA reads TGTGCCACCAGCAGAGGCGGGGACAGGAGCAATCAGCCCCAGCATTTT. This gives the protein CATSRGGDRSNQPQHF.

V is TRBV18 and J is TRBJ2-5, with TRBD1 identical over 11 bases. Trimming at V came to 2 bases and at J to 4 bases, leaving 6 bases not matched to a gene. Germline values: CDR1 KGHSH, CDR2 LQKENI. The CDR3 has 16 residues. CDR3 residues: CASSPFEDRGLETQYF. DNA for the CDR3: TGTGCCAGCTCACCATTTGAGGACAGGGGGCTAGAGACCCAGTACTTC. Together with reference TRBV18 and TRBJ2-5, the CDR3 gives the full variable domain: NAGVMQNPRHLVRRRGQEARLRCSPMKGHSHVYWYRQLPEEGLKFMVYLQKENIIDESGMPKERFSAEFPKEGPSILRIQQVVRGDSAAYFCASSPFEDRGLETQYFGPGTRLLVL.

Details on this clone: The same CDR3 can be traced to other DNA sequences in this sample. This chain joins TRBV9 and TRBJ1-1, with D possibly matching TRBD1 (5 bases). V was shortened by 0 bases and J by 1 base, with 7 bases between the two germline ends. This CDR3 has 14 residues. Germline V gives CDR1 SGDLS, CDR2 YYNGEE. CDR3 region: CASSVGDRNTEAFF. Here the CDR3 DNA reads TGTGCCAGCAGCGTAGGCGACAGGAACACTGAAGCTTTCTTT.

The J gene is TRBJ2-7, the V gene TRBV29-1, with 9 bases identical to TRBD1. The trim removed 7 bases at V and 7 bases at J, leaving 11 bases unmatched. This CDR3 has 13 amino acids. Germline V gene lookup returns CDR1 SQVTM and CDR2 ANQGSEA. CDR3 bases: TGCAGCGCTATACAACAGGGGGCTGCAGAGCAGTACTTC. Its translation: CSAIQQGAAEQYF.

The chain has TRBV7-2 and TRBJ1-6; D perhaps matches TRBD1 (6 bases). The CDR3 spans 16 residues. The germline V gene encodes CDR1 SGHTA and CDR2 FQGNSA. V was clipped by 3 bases and J by 6 bases, with 15 bases between them. This CDR3 is CASSFDRGASNSPLHF. In nucleotides, the CDR3 is TGTGCCAGCAGCTTCGATCGGGGGGCAAGTAATTCACCCCTCCACTTT.

The chain is built from TRBV28 and TRBJ1-2; 12 bases line up with TRBD1. The germline V gene encodes CDR1 MDHEN and CDR2 SYDVKM. The trim removed 6 bases at V and 8 bases at J, leaving 7 bases unmatched. The CDR3 contains 14 residues. The CDR3 spells CASSQGQGASGYTF. The DNA of the CDR3 is TGTGCCAGCAGCCAGGGACAGGGGGCATCGGGCTACACCTTC.

The chain employs TRBV30 and TRBJ1-5; D gene uncertain. V dropped 1 base and J dropped 9 bases, with 13 bases sitting between them. Germline-derived CDR1 and CDR2 are GTSNPN and SVGIG (reference sequence). The CDR3 runs 13 residues. CDR3 nucleotide sequence: TGTGCCTGGAGTGGAGTAGGTGGAGGGCCCCAGCATTTT. Translating gives CAWSGVGGGPQHF. The whole variable domain, remainder taken from reference TRBV30 and TRBJ1-5, is SQTIHQWPATLVQPVGSPLSLECTVEGTSNPNLYWYRQAAGRGLQLLFYSVGIGQISSEVPQNLSASRPQDRQFILSSKKLLLSDSGFYLCAWSGVGGGPQHFGDGTRLSIL.

The V gene is TRBV6-1, the J gene TRBJ2-3, with 10 bases aligning to TRBD2. The CDR3 runs 18 residues. Trimming took 1 base from V and 2 from J; bases not matched to a gene: 9. Germline values: CDR1 MNHNS, CDR2 SASEGT. The CDR3 loop is CASSEDLLAGDFTDTQYF. The CDR3 DNA reads TGTGCCAGCAGTGAAGACTTGCTAGCGGGAGACTTCACAGATACGCAGTATTTT.

The V and J genes are TRBV4-2 and TRBJ2-1; 12 bases agree with TRBD2. This CDR3 is 17 amino acids long. Germline trimming cut 0 bases from V and 7 bases from J; bases unmatched to any gene: 7. CDR1 is LGHNA, CDR2 YNFKEQ, per germline. The CDR3 DNA follows: TGTGCCAGCAGCCAAGATGGGTCTAGCGGGGGGGCAAATGAGCAGTTCTTC. Residues: CASSQDGSSGGANEQFF.

This chain uses TRBV11-2 with TRBJ2-2; the D gene is possibly TRBD2 (5 bases). CDR1 and CDR2 (germline): SGHAT, FQNNGV. The CDR3 runs 12 residues. Trimming removed 5 bases from V and 7 bases from J, with 8 bases in between. As DNA, the CDR3 is TGTGCCAGCAGCCGCGAGGGCGGGGAGCTGTTTTTT. This encodes CASSREGGELFF.

This chain uses TRBV27 with TRBJ2-5, with TRBD1 matching over 7 bases. The germline V gene has CDR1 MNHEY and CDR2 SMNVEV (reference sequence). V lost 7 bases, J lost 2 bases, and 4 bases stayed unmatched. The CDR3 covers 13 residues. The CDR3 is CASKRDSQETQYF. The CDR3 DNA reads TGTGCCAGCAAGAGGGACAGTCAAGAGACCCAGTACTTC.

This clone occurred once. V gene TRBV10-3 combines with J gene TRBJ1-1; tentative D call: TRBD1 (5 bases). The V end was cut by 3 bases, the J end by 1 base, with 9 bases between. Germline V gives CDR1 ENHRY, CDR2 SYGVKD. This CDR3 is 14 amino acids long. The CDR3 DNA follows: TGTGCCATCAGTGATCTCACAGGGAACACTGAAGCTTTCTTT. It yields the protein CAISDLTGNTEAFF.